Below are 4 T cell receptor beta chains sequenced from a single sample in a study of CD4+ T cells in melanoma. Method: immunoSEQ multiplex PCR; TCRdb's copy keeps in-frame clones and lacks some. The profile shows approximately 110,000 clones, approximately 90% of them singletons. The sequencing sample was made of peripheral blood. These receptors were obtained from a human donor with melanoma.

The V call is TRBV28, the J call TRBJ1-2; D may be TRBD1 (6 bases). Germline CDR1 reads MDHEN; CDR2 reads SYDVKM. The CDR3 sequence is 13 residues long. V was pared by 8 bases and J by 0 bases, with 10 bases between. CDR3 sequence (DNA): TGTGCCAGCGAACAGGGCCCTAACTATGGCTACACCTTC. Translation gives CASEQGPNYGYTF.

The V call is TRBV19, the J call TRBJ2-7, with 9 nucleotides matching TRBD1. Germline V gene sequence: CDR1 LNHDA, CDR2 SQIVND (reference sequence). Trimming cost V 4 bases and J 4 bases; bases outside gene matches: 5. CDR3 length: 14 amino acids. The DNA of the CDR3 is TGTGCCAGTAGTACCCGACAGGGGGGATACGAGCAGTACTTC. It encodes CASSTRQGGYEQYF.

This sequence joins TRBV30 and TRBJ2-1, with D unresolved. The germline V and J ends were trimmed by 4 bases and 4 bases, with 8 bases remaining between them. The V gene's germline CDR1 is GTSNPN and CDR2 SVGIG (reference sequence). The CDR3 consists of 12 residues. The CDR3 nucleotides read TGTGCCTGGACATACCAATACAATGAGCAGTTCTTC. It codes for CAWTYQYNEQFF.

V gene TRBV4-3 combines with J gene TRBJ2-3; the match to TRBD2 covers 8 bases. The CDR3 length is 16 residues. After removal of 0 bases from V and 6 bases from J, the junction contained 8 bases not matched to a gene. CDR1 is LGHNA and CDR2 is YSLEER in the germline V gene. The DNA for the CDR3 is TGCGCCAGCAGCCAAGACCGGGCGGGGGGCAGGGATACGCAGTATTTT. This gives the protein CASSQDRAGGRDTQYF.